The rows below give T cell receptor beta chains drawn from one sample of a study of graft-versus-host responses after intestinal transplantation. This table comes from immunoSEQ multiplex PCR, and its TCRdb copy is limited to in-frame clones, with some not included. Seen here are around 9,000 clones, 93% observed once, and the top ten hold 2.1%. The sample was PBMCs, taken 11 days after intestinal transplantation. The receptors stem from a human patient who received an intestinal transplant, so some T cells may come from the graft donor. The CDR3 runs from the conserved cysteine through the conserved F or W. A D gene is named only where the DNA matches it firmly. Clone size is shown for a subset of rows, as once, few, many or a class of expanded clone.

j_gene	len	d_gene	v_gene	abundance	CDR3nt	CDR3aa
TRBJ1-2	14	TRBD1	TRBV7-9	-	TGTGCCAGCAGCTTTACAGGGGGTTACTATGGCTACACCTTC	CASSFTGGYYGYTF
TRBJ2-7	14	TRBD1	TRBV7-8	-	TGTGCCAGCAGCGCGCGACAGGGGTCCTACGAGCAGTACTTC	CASSARQGSYEQYF
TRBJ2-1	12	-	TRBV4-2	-	TGTGCCAGCAGCCATGAGGCTGATGAGCAGTTCTTC	CASSHEADEQFF
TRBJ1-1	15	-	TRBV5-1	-	TGCGCCAGCAGCTTGGGGCCGGACTCGAACACTGAAGCTTTCTTT	CASSLGPDSNTEAFF
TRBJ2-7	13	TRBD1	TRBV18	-	TGTGCCAGCTATCGGACAGGGGGCTACGAGCAGTACTTC	CASYRTGGYEQYF
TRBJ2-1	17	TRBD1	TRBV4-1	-	TGCGCCAGCAGCCAAGATCGGGGACAGGCCTCCTACAATGAGCAGTTCTTC	CASSQDRGQASYNEQFF
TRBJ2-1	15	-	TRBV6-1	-	TGTGCCAGCAGTGAATCGGTCAGGGCGCACGATGAGCAGTTCTTC	CASSESVRAHDEQFF
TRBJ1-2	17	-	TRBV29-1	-	TGCAGCGTTGGTTCCCATCCACTGACGGGGGGACACTATGGCTACACCTTC	CSVGSHPLTGGHYGYTF
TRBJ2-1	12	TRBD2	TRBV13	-	TGTGCCAGCACCCTCGGCGGGAGACGCAAGTTCTTC	CASTLGGRRKFF
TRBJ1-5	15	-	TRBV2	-	TGTGCCAGCATCCGAGACAGTACCAGCAATCAGCCCCAGCATTTT	CASIRDSTSNQPQHF
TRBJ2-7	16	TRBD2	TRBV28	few	TGTGCCAGCAGTTTTAGACTAGCGGGAGATGTTTACGAGCAGTACTTC	CASSFRLAGDVYEQYF
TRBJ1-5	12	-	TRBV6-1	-	TGTGCCAGCAACTCGGTCTATCAGCCCCAGCATTTT	CASNSVYQPQHF